This T cell receptor (beta chain) was documented in a study of T cell repertoires in cytomegalovirus infection. Study in general: Peptides in the study included HLA-C-restricted and HLA-B-restricted CMV epitopes. Indicated by public TCR beta signatures were CMV infection and matching HLA type.

TCRdb ran MiXCR on the reads and lists one entry per CDR3 protein. The sample has about a million distinct CDR3 sequences, around a third seen once. Deletions cut 1 base from V and 2 bases from J, with 20 bases between. Germline-derived CDR1 and CDR2 are KGHSH and LQKENI. This CDR3 is built from 19 residues. A remark on this clonotype: Its antigen remains unknown.

The sequencing here drew on cultured CD8+ T cells from PBMCs, taken from culture after CMV antigen stimulation. J is TRBJ2-2 and V is TRBV18, with a possible D match to TRBD1 (6 bases). The TCR was taken from a human donor in good health (CMV status not recorded). Some clones in this sample may be carry-over from other donors' samples. CDR3 in DNA: TGTGCCAGCTCACCACTTGCCAAAACAGGGTATCCTAACACCGGGGAGCTGTTTTTT. Protein product: CASSPLAKTGYPNTGELFF.